This T cell receptor beta chain was profiled in a study of blood T cell repertoires in COVID-19. Only in-frame clones appear in the TCRdb table, and some are missing; sequencing was by immunoSEQ multiplex PCR. The repertoire holds some 340,000 clones, with 85% to 95% as singletons. Enrollees, roughly 18 to 90 years old, lived in 24 US areas. In assigning cohorts, the study relied on participant-reported clinical history. Looked up from germline, CDR1 is ENHRY and CDR2 is SYGVKD. The CDR3 runs to 14 residues. V lost 6 bases, J lost 1 base, and 13 bases lay in between. The rearrangement joins TRBV10-3 to TRBJ2-7; D is perhaps TRBD1 (6 bases). This sequence originates from a woman between 25 and 40 years old who had been exposed to COVID-19. Material: PBMCs or T cells enriched from blood (not recorded which). Here the CDR3 reads CAIRGQGSSYEQYF. DNA for the CDR3: TGTGCCATCAGGGGGCAGGGGTCTTCCTACGAGCAGTACTTC.